The 26 T cell receptor beta chains given below trace back to one sample, sequenced in a study of blood T cell repertoires in COVID-19. This table comes from immunoSEQ multiplex PCR, and its TCRdb copy is limited to in-frame clones, with some not included. The repertoire holds about 180,000 clones, with about 87% as singletons. Input material: peripheral blood. These TCRs come from a woman aged 25 to 39 with acute or convalescent COVID-19.

The chain combines TRBV6-2 or TRBV6-3 with TRBJ2-7; D is possibly TRBD1 (6 bases). CDR3 length equals 15 residues. Between the trimmed V and J ends, which lost 3 bases and 3 bases, there was a span of 15 bases. CDR1 is MNHEY and CDR2 is SVGEGT in the germline V gene. The CDR3 coding sequence is TGTGCCAGCAGTTATCATCTGGACAGAGTCTACGAGCAGTACTTC. This sequence encodes CASSYHLDRVYEQYF.

The chain is built from TRBV3-1 (or the pseudogene TRBV3-2) and TRBJ2-2; 10 bases are shared with TRBD2. Germline lookup yields CDR1 LGHDT and CDR2 YNNKEL (reference sequence). V shed 7 bases and J 4 bases; nucleotides not matched to a gene: 6. This CDR3 contains 15 residues. In nucleotides, the CDR3 is TGTGCCAGCATGTCGGGACTAGCGTCCACCGGGGAGCTGTTTTTT. As protein: CASMSGLASTGELFF.

J is TRBJ2-3 and V is TRBV3-1 (or the pseudogene TRBV3-2); D uncertain. V lost 1 base and J 6 bases, leaving 8 bases between the germline ends. This CDR3 is built from 13 residues. The germline V gene encodes CDR1 LGHDT and CDR2 YNNKEL (reference sequence). CDR3 bases: TGTGCCAGCAGCCAAGTTCGGTTGGATACGCAGTATTTT. As protein: CASSQVRLDTQYF.

The J gene is TRBJ2-6, the V gene TRBV5-1; 8 nucleotides match TRBD1. CDR3 length: 14 amino acids. The ends lost 3 bases at V and 12 bases at J; junction bases unmatched: 8. Germline V gene lookup returns CDR1 SGHRS and CDR2 YFSETQ. The CDR3 DNA follows: TGCGCCAGCAGCTATACCGGGACAGGACTCGTCCTGACTTTC. Protein product: CASSYTGTGLVLTF.

J is TRBJ2-1 and V is TRBV4-1; D ambiguous. Trimming left V 4 bases short and J 5 bases short, with 18 bases between. The CDR3 is made up of 16 amino acids. Germline CDR1 is MGHRA and CDR2 is YSYEKL. Written as DNA, the CDR3 is TGCGCCAGCAGCCCCGGGTTAGCCAACATAAACAATGAGCAGTTCTTC. Protein product: CASSPGLANINNEQFF.

The CDR3 nucleotides are TGTGCCAGCACCTTGGGGGGCTCCTACGAGCAGTACTTC. This codes for CASTLGGSYEQYF. The chain carries TRBV25-1 and TRBJ2-7; possible D gene TRBD2, 6 bases. The germline CDR1 and CDR2 sequences are MGHDK and SYGVNS. The CDR3 is made up of 13 amino acids. The V and J ends lost 7 bases and 0 bases respectively, with 10 bases between them.

V is TRBV2 and J is TRBJ2-5, with 7 positions matching TRBD2. Germline V gene lookup returns CDR1 SNHLY and CDR2 FYNNEI. The CDR3 is 14 amino acids. Trimming cost V 11 bases and J 0 bases; bases outside gene matches: 9. CDR3 region: CASAGLIDQETQYF. The CDR3 DNA reads as TGTGCCTCCGCGGGACTAATCGACCAAGAGACCCAGTACTTC.

J is TRBJ1-2 and V is TRBV20-1; D gene uncertain. The CDR3 is 11 residues long. The V gene lost 3 bases and the J gene lost 4 bases, with 6 bases spanning the gap. Germline V gives CDR1 DFQATT, CDR2 SNEGSKA (reference sequence). CDR3 residues: CSAREVYGYTF. The CDR3 region has the DNA TGCAGTGCTAGGGAGGTCTATGGCTACACCTTC.

This clone was seen just once. This rearrangement joins TRBV11-3 to TRBJ2-6, with TRBD1 as a possible D gene (6 bases). The CDR3 totals 17 residues. The V and J ends lost 6 bases and 0 bases respectively, with 15 bases between them. In germline, CDR1 is SGHNT, CDR2 YENEEA. The CDR3 region is CASSFGGPDSGANVLTF. CDR3 sequence (DNA): TGTGCCAGCAGTTTTGGGGGCCCAGACTCTGGGGCCAACGTCCTGACTTTC.

The chain recombines TRBV18 with TRBJ1-4, with a tentative D call TRBD1 (5 bases). Trimming left V 3 bases short and J 4 bases short, with 9 bases between. The CDR3 has 14 residues. In germline, CDR1 is KGHSH, CDR2 LQKENI. This chain's CDR3 is CASSPGQINEKLFF. The CDR3 nucleotides are TGTGCCAGCTCACCGGGGCAGATTAATGAAAAACTGTTTTTT.

The chain carries TRBV7-9 and TRBJ1-4, with a weak D call TRBD1 (5 bases). CDR3 length: 13 amino acids. Germline-derived CDR1 and CDR2 are SEHNR and FQNEAQ (reference sequence). V was pared by 1 base and J by 11 bases, with 11 bases between. CDR3: CASSLGQGVKLFF. The DNA of the CDR3 is TGTGCCAGCAGCTTAGGGCAAGGGGTGAAACTGTTTTTT.

The chain links TRBV5-4 to TRBJ1-2; possibly TRBD1 for D (5 bases). CDR1 is SGHNT and CDR2 is YYREEE in the germline V gene (reference sequence). Trimming removed 4 bases from V and 9 bases from J, with 16 bases in between. CDR3 length: 13 residues. CDR3 DNA: TGTGCCAGCAGCACTGGGGGGGATCCGAGCTACACCTTC. Its protein product is CASSTGGDPSYTF.

V is TRBV11-1 and J is TRBJ2-5; D not certain. Germline CDR1 reads SGHAT; CDR2 reads FQDESV (reference sequence). V was clipped by 2 bases and J by 2 bases, with 12 bases between them. The CDR3 covers 15 residues. Here the CDR3 DNA reads TGTGCCAGCAGCTTATCCCTATTAGAGCAAGAGACCCAGTACTTC. This codes for CASSLSLLEQETQYF. Combining the CDR3 with reference TRBV11-1 and TRBJ2-5 gives the whole variable domain EAEVAQSPRYKITEKSQAVAFWCDPISGHATLYWYRQILGQGPELLVQFQDESVVDDSQLPKDRFSAERLKGVDSTLKIQPAELGDSAMYLCASSLSLLEQETQYFGPGTRLLVL.

The chain's CDR3 is CASSLLEETQYF. In DNA form, the CDR3 reads TGTGCCAGCAGCCTCCTTGAGGAGACCCAGTACTTC. This sequence joins TRBV11-2 and TRBJ2-5; D remains unclear. Germline assignment: CDR1 SGHAT and CDR2 FQNNGV. This CDR3 comprises 12 residues. V lost 5 bases to trimming and J lost 5 bases, with 9 bases between them.

The chain is built from TRBV29-1 and TRBJ2-5; 10 bases match TRBD1. The ends lost 8 bases at V and 5 bases at J; junction bases unmatched: 8. The CDR3 is 13 amino acids. Germline V gene sequence: CDR1 SQVTM, CDR2 ANQGSEA. The CDR3 DNA is TGCAGCTCCCGGGACAGGGGACGGGAGACCCAGTACTTC. Protein product: CSSRDRGRETQYF. Drawing the rest from reference TRBV29-1 and TRBJ2-5, the complete variable domain is SAVISQKPSRDICQRGTSLTIQCQVDSQVTMMFWYRQQPGQSLTLIATANQGSEATYESGFVIDKFPISRPNLTFSTLTVSNMSPEDSSIYLCSSRDRGRETQYFGPGTRLLVL.

The rearrangement uses TRBV30 and TRBJ2-3; TRBD2 aligns across 10 bases. V dropped 2 bases and J dropped 2; count of bases not matched to a gene: 10. Looked up from germline, CDR1 is GTSNPN and CDR2 is SVGIG (reference sequence). The CDR3 covers 17 residues. DNA for the CDR3: TGTGCCTGGAGTCATACAGGACTAGCGGAATACACAGATACGCAGTATTTT. Its translation: CAWSHTGLAEYTDTQYF.

Written as DNA, the CDR3 is TGCGCCAGCAGCTGGGAGGGAAACACTGAAGCTTTCTTT. Its translation is CASSWEGNTEAFF. The chain links TRBV5-1 to TRBJ1-1; D gene uncertain. The CDR3 sequence is 13 residues long. Germline CDR1 and CDR2: SGHRS and YFSETQ. The V end lost 3 bases, the J end lost 2 bases, and 8 bases lay between the germline ends.

This chain connects TRBV2 to TRBJ2-4; 9 nucleotides align to TRBD1. The V segment lost 7 bases and the J segment 3 bases; nucleotides outside the gene matches: 13. CDR3 length: 17 amino acids. Germline V gene data show CDR1 as SNHLY and CDR2 as FYNNEI. CDR3 region: CASTGTGRNLSKNIQYF. The CDR3 nucleotides are TGTGCCAGCACCGGGACAGGGAGGAATTTGAGCAAAAACATTCAGTACTTC. The whole variable domain, filled in from reference TRBV2 and TRBJ2-4, reads EPEVTQTPSHQVTQMGQEVILRCVPISNHLYFYWYRQILGQKVEFLVSFYNNEISEKSEIFDDQFSVERPDGSNFTLKIRSTKLEDSAMYFCASTGTGRNLSKNIQYFGAGTRLSVL.

The genes are TRBV24-1 and TRBJ2-6; D uncertain. This CDR3 spans 13 amino acids. V was pared by 7 bases and J by 1 base, with 4 bases between. Germline CDR1 and CDR2: KGHDR and SFDVKD. The CDR3 nucleotides are TGTGCCACCAGGGCATCTGGGGCCAACGTCCTGACTTTC. Protein sequence: CATRASGANVLTF.

This chain links TRBV5-1 with TRBJ2-7, with D tentatively TRBD2 (6 bases). Deletions cut 2 bases from V and 5 bases from J, with 23 bases between. This CDR3 spans 17 amino acids. Germline V gives CDR1 SGHRS, CDR2 YFSETQ. The CDR3 spells CASSFVPNLGSRNEQYF. CDR3 in DNA: TGCGCCAGCAGCTTTGTCCCTAATCTCGGGAGTAGGAACGAGCAGTACTTC.

The chain combines TRBV7-2 with TRBJ2-1, with 7 nucleotides matching TRBD2. The CDR3 spans 15 residues. V shed 1 base and J 3 bases; nucleotides not matched to a gene: 3. In germline, CDR1 is SGHTA, CDR2 FQGNSA. The CDR3 is CASSLVGTNYNEQFF. The CDR3 DNA is TGTGCCAGCAGCTTAGTGGGGACTAACTACAATGAGCAGTTCTTC.

The rearrangement uses TRBV28 and TRBJ2-2; D ambiguous. V lost 8 bases to trimming and J lost 3 bases, with 7 bases between them. This CDR3 has 12 amino acids. In germline, CDR1 is MDHEN, CDR2 SYDVKM. CDR3 loop: CASRVHTGELFF. Here the CDR3 DNA reads TGTGCCAGCCGGGTTCACACCGGGGAGCTGTTTTTT.

The rearrangement joins TRBV25-1 to TRBJ1-4; no clear D. Germline V CDR1 and CDR2: MGHDK, SYGVNS. The CDR3 is 14 residues long. Trimming removed 7 bases from V and 1 base from J, with 10 bases in between. The CDR3 loop reads CASTADLTNEKLFF. For the CDR3, the DNA is TGTGCCAGCACGGCGGATCTAACTAATGAAAAACTGTTTTTT. The full variable domain, completed using reference TRBV25-1 and TRBJ1-4, is EADIYQTPRYLVIGTGKKITLECSQTMGHDKMYWYQQDPGMELHLIHYSYGVNSTEKGDLSSESTVSRIRTEHFPLTLESARPSHTSQYLCASTADLTNEKLFFGSGTQLSVL.

The chain couples TRBV6-2 or TRBV6-3 to TRBJ2-1, with D perhaps TRBD2 (6 bases). CDR1 and CDR2 from the germline V gene are MNHEY and SVGEGT. The CDR3 totals 12 residues. V lost 5 bases, J lost 5 bases, and 7 bases lay in between. The CDR3 DNA is TGTGCCAGCAGTCGGGGGAACAATGAGCAGTTCTTC. It specifies CASSRGNNEQFF.

The rearrangement links TRBV7-8 to TRBJ2-2; 9 bases fit TRBD1. The CDR3 totals 12 residues. Germline CDR1 SGHVS, CDR2 FQNEAQ. V was clipped by 5 bases and J by 9 bases; unmatched bases: 1. The CDR3 is CASSGQGRELFF. CDR3 coding DNA: TGTGCCAGCAGCGGACAGGGGCGGGAGCTGTTTTTT.

The V gene is TRBV14, the J gene TRBJ2-7; no reliable D call. V lost 3 bases, J lost 3 bases, and 9 bases lay in between. The germline V gene has CDR1 SGHDN and CDR2 FVKESK. The CDR3 runs to 13 residues. The CDR3, as DNA: TGTGCCAGCAGCCAGACTTCTCTCTACGAGCAGTACTTC. Its protein product is CASSQTSLYEQYF.